The text below deals with one T cell receptor (beta chain). This sample is part of a study of blood T cell repertoires in COVID-19. The method was immunoSEQ multiplex PCR; TCRdb's version includes in-frame clones alone and lacks a portion of them. The sample records 140,000 or so clones, 75% to 90% being singletons. The specimen sequenced was peripheral blood. The clonotype comes from an elderly woman with acute or convalescent COVID-19.

CDR3 sequence reads: CASSSGWGYTF. The CDR3 DNA reads TGTGCCAGCAGTTCCGGGTGGGGCTACACCTTC. V usage is TRBV6-5 and J usage is TRBJ1-2; D unclear. CDR3 size: 11 residues. V was cut by 4 bases and J by 8 bases, with 8 bases left in between. Germline lookup yields CDR1 MNHEY and CDR2 SVGAGI.